One and the same sample provided the 27 T cell receptor beta chains below, sequenced in a study. TCRdb re-analysed the 5' RACE reads in MiXCR, keeping a single row per CDR3 protein. The sample has some 7,900 distinct CDR3 sequences, roughly 50% seen once. Sequencing input: memory CD4+ T cells sorted from a lymph node. Subset in this sample: memory CD4+ T cells, CD4+CD45RO+CD25-. The receptors were sampled from a female donor with breast cancer.

The chain employs TRBV6-2 or TRBV6-3 and TRBJ1-1; 9 positions match TRBD1. In germline, CDR1 is MNHEY, CDR2 SVGEGT. The J segment lost 2 bases and the V segment lost 8 bases, leaving 9 bases of the junction unmatched. This CDR3 region has 15 residues. For the CDR3, the DNA is TGTGCCAGCCTTACCCAACAGGGGGCAAACACTGAAGCTTTCTTT. Translated: CASLTQQGANTEAFF.

The chain carries TRBV6-5 and TRBJ1-6; a weak D match, TRBD1 (6 bases). There are 14 residues in the CDR3. Germline V CDR1 and CDR2: MNHEY, SVGAGI. V lost 2 bases, J lost 5 bases, and 7 bases lay in between. In DNA, the CDR3 is TGTGCCAGCAGTTACACAGGGAATAATTCACCCCTCCACTTT. Translation: CASSYTGNNSPLHF.

CDR3 in DNA: TGTGCCAGTAGTGTGGACAGCTCTGGGGCCAACGTCCTGACTTTC. This sequence encodes CASSVDSSGANVLTF. This sequence joins TRBV19 and TRBJ2-6; maybe TRBD1 (6 bases). Germline loops: CDR1 LNHDA, CDR2 SQIVND (reference sequence). The CDR3 sequence is 15 residues long. V was shortened by 5 bases and J by 0 bases, with 8 bases between the two germline ends.

The V call is TRBV7-2, the J call TRBJ1-4; unclear D gene. The CDR3 consists of 13 residues. Germline CDR1 is SGHTA and CDR2 is FQGNSA. V lost 5 bases, J lost 11 bases, and 15 bases lay in between. The CDR3 loop reads CASSPVSPGKLFF. For the CDR3, the DNA is TGTGCCAGCAGCCCCGTTTCTCCCGGGAAACTGTTTTTT.

The chain links TRBV7-9 to TRBJ2-7; D is perhaps TRBD1 (6 bases). V lost 4 bases and J 3 bases, leaving 16 bases between the germline ends. This CDR3 has 15 residues. The germline gives CDR1 SEHNR, CDR2 FQNEAQ (reference sequence). The DNA of the CDR3 is TGTGCCAGCAGCTCTGCCGGGACACTGGTCTACGAGCAGTACTTC. Its translation: CASSSAGTLVYEQYF.

V is TRBV4-2 and J is TRBJ1-4, with a weak D call TRBD1 (5 bases). There are 15 residues in the CDR3. Germline loops: CDR1 LGHNA, CDR2 YNFKEQ. V dropped 5 bases and J dropped 5 bases, with 15 bases sitting between them. The CDR3: CASSYYGGGNEKLFF. In nucleotides, the CDR3 is TGTGCCAGCAGCTACTACGGGGGTGGAAATGAAAAACTGTTTTTT.

This chain joins TRBV5-1 and TRBJ2-7; 8 positions match TRBD1. This CDR3 has 13 residues. Trimming removed 1 base from V and 6 bases from J; junction bases left unmatched: 3. From germline, CDR1 is SGHRS and CDR2 YFSETQ. The CDR3 is CASSLIGTGEQYF. DNA for the CDR3: TGCGCCAGCAGCTTGATTGGGACAGGCGAGCAGTACTTC.

The chain carries TRBV4-2 and TRBJ2-7; 15 bases align to TRBD2. This CDR3 comprises 17 residues. V trimming: 1 base; J trimming: 3 bases; junction bases outside the gene matches: 4. Germline V gene sequence: CDR1 LGHNA, CDR2 YNFKEQ. CDR3 sequence (DNA): TGTGCCAGCAGCCAAGCGGGACTAGCGGGAGGAGGCTACGAGCAGTACTTC. This encodes CASSQAGLAGGGYEQYF.

With respect to this clonotype: At one end the junction does not follow the germline gene, possibly because of a read error. V gene TRBV12-3 or TRBV12-4 combines with J gene TRBJ2-5, with D perhaps TRBD1 (6 bases). The CDR3 is 16 residues long. CDR3 nucleotides: TGTGCCAGCAGTGAGCCCAGGGGTCGAGTCCAAAAGACCCAGTACTTC. It codes for CASSEPRGRVQKTQYF.

This clonotype was seen a handful of times. J is TRBJ2-7 and V is TRBV10-3; 10 nucleotides line up with TRBD2. The CDR3 spans 15 residues. The V and J ends lost 3 bases and 3 bases, in that order; junction bases with no gene match: 5. Germline V gives CDR1 ENHRY, CDR2 SYGVKD. The CDR3 sequence is CAISDAIAGGYEQYF. For the CDR3, the DNA is TGTGCCATCAGTGACGCGATAGCGGGGGGCTACGAGCAGTACTTC.

The genes are TRBV12-3 or TRBV12-4 and TRBJ1-6; unclear D gene. With 2 bases removed from V and 2 bases from J, the gap between germline ends came to 4 bases. The length of the CDR3 is 14 residues. CDR3 nucleotide sequence: TGTGCCAGCAGTTTAAGGGCCTATAATTCACCCCTCCACTTT. Protein product: CASSLRAYNSPLHF.

In its sample, this clonotype was seen a few times. The chain uses TRBV30 and TRBJ2-3; 7 nucleotides align to TRBD2. The CDR3 totals 15 residues. V shed 3 bases and J 2 bases; nucleotides not matched to a gene: 8. Germline V gives CDR1 GTSNPN, CDR2 SVGIG (reference sequence). The CDR3 bases are TGTGCCTGGAGCCCCGGGGAGGGTTACACAGATACGCAGTATTTT. Protein sequence: CAWSPGEGYTDTQYF.

This clonotype was seen a handful of times. The chain uses TRBV10-2 and TRBJ2-7; D may be TRBD2 (5 bases). Germline V gene lookup returns CDR1 WSHSY and CDR2 SAAADI. Between the trimmed V and J ends, which lost 0 bases and 6 bases, there was a span of 9 bases. CDR3 size: 13 residues. As DNA, the CDR3 is TGCGCCAGCAGTGAGTCTGCCCGGGGCGAGCAGTACTTC. Residues: CASSESARGEQYF.

The chain links TRBV4-1 to TRBJ2-7, with 7 bases that match TRBD1. In germline, CDR1 is MGHRA, CDR2 YSYEKL. The CDR3 has 13 residues. The ends lost 4 bases at V and 5 bases at J; junction bases unmatched: 5. The CDR3 sequence: CASSRITGDEQYF. The CDR3 DNA reads as TGCGCCAGCAGCCGAATCACAGGGGACGAGCAGTACTTC.

The chain recombines TRBV2 with TRBJ1-1; D not resolved. Per germline, CDR1 SNHLY and CDR2 FYNNEI. CDR3 size: 14 residues. Trimming removed 6 bases from V and 11 bases from J, with 22 bases in between. The CDR3 sequence: CASSLGREGGFAFF. The CDR3 coding sequence is TGTGCCAGCAGCCTAGGGCGAGAAGGAGGATTCGCTTTCTTT.

V gene TRBV12-3 or TRBV12-4 combines with J gene TRBJ2-6; tentative D call: TRBD1 (5 bases). This CDR3 region has 17 residues. Trimming removed 1 base from V and 4 bases from J, with 14 bases in between. The CDR3, as DNA: TGTGCCAGCAGTTTAGTGGCCAGGGCAGGAGGGGCCAACGTCCTGACTTTC. Its translation is CASSLVARAGGANVLTF.

V is TRBV7-2 and J is TRBJ1-3; D unresolved. The germline V gene has CDR1 SGHTA and CDR2 FQGNSA. The length of the CDR3 is 15 residues. With 5 bases removed from V and 0 bases from J, the gap between germline ends came to 11 bases. CDR3 DNA: TGTGCCAGCAGCGTAGGACGGACCTCTGGAAACACCATATATTTT. It encodes CASSVGRTSGNTIYF.

On this clonotype itself: The junction does not match germline at one end; this may be a read error. The V gene is TRBV4-2, the J gene TRBJ1-3, with D possibly being TRBD1 (6 bases). Germline loops: CDR1 LGHNA, CDR2 YNFKEQ. This CDR3 has 14 amino acids. The CDR3 coding sequence is TGCGCCAGCAGTCCACAGGGCGACGGAAACACCATATATTTT. Translated, it gives CASSPQGDGNTIYF.

This clonotype was detected a few times. The chain is built from TRBV6-2 or TRBV6-3 and TRBJ2-3; no clear D gene. CDR3 length equals 17 residues. Deletions cut 5 bases from V and 0 bases from J, with 18 bases between. Germline V gene lookup returns CDR1 MNHEY and CDR2 SVGEGT. CDR3 residues: CASSGDDSESSTDTQYF. The CDR3 DNA is TGTGCCAGCAGTGGCGATGATTCGGAATCTAGCACAGATACGCAGTATTTT.

This rearrangement joins TRBV29-1 to TRBJ2-1, with TRBD1 matching over 10 bases. This CDR3 has 11 amino acids. V lost 7 bases to trimming and J lost 8 bases; unmatched junction nucleotides: 2. Germline CDR1 reads SQVTM; CDR2 reads ANQGSEA. Written as DNA, the CDR3 is TGCAGCGCCGGGACAGGGGATGAGCAGTTCTTC. This encodes CSAGTGDEQFF.

This clonotype has just a few counts. The rearrangement joins TRBV20-1 to TRBJ2-1; TRBD2 aligns across 11 bases. This CDR3 has 18 amino acids. Losses at the gene ends were 0 bases for V and 0 bases for J; bases not matched to a gene: 7. Germline CDR1 reads DFQATT; CDR2 reads SNEGSKA (reference sequence). The CDR3 region is CSARDYRTSGHSYNEQFF. As DNA, the CDR3 is TGCAGTGCTAGAGATTACAGGACTAGCGGGCACTCCTACAATGAGCAGTTCTTC.

V usage is TRBV7-9 and J usage is TRBJ1-3, with D tentatively TRBD1 (6 bases). The CDR3 sequence is 15 residues long. V lost 4 bases and J 0 bases, leaving 10 bases between the germline ends. From germline, CDR1 is SEHNR and CDR2 FQNEAQ (reference sequence). CDR3 bases: TGTGCCAGCAGCTCCGACAGGAGCTCTGGAAACACCATATATTTT. Encoded protein: CASSSDRSSGNTIYF.

The J gene is TRBJ2-3, the V gene TRBV20-1, with 9 bases lining up with TRBD2. V was clipped by 3 bases and J by 2 bases; unmatched bases: 6. Germline-derived CDR1 and CDR2 are DFQATT and SNEGSKA (reference sequence). There are 15 residues in the CDR3. CDR3 loop: CSARPSGIPTDTQYF. The CDR3 DNA follows: TGCAGTGCTAGGCCTAGCGGGATCCCCACAGATACGCAGTATTTT.

The gene calls are TRBV7-2 and TRBJ2-6; 9 positions agree with TRBD1. The CDR3 is made up of 17 amino acids. CDR1 and CDR2 from the germline V gene are SGHTA and FQGNSA. The V gene end was trimmed by 7 bases and the J gene end by 0 bases; junction bases not matched to a gene: 7. The CDR3 coding sequence is TGTGCCAGCACCCTGTTACAGGGGGCCTCTGGGGCCAACGTCCTGACTTTC. Its protein is CASTLLQGASGANVLTF.

The table lists this clonotype with a few counts. The chain is built from TRBV24-1 and TRBJ2-7; D is undetermined. The CDR3 sequence is 18 residues long. With 5 bases removed from V and 4 bases from J, the gap between germline ends came to 26 bases. Germline assignment: CDR1 KGHDR and CDR2 SFDVKD. The CDR3 protein is CATSGVFFRCRPCYEQYF. Here the CDR3 DNA reads TGTGCCACCAGTGGAGTTTTTTTCAGGTGCAGACCCTGTTACGAGCAGTACTTC.

The chain couples TRBV7-3 to TRBJ2-3; 9 nucleotides line up with TRBD2. Trimming removed 5 bases from V and 1 base from J; junction bases left unmatched: 16. CDR1 and CDR2 (germline): SGHTA, FQGTGA. CDR3 length: 19 amino acids. The CDR3 coding sequence is TGTGCCAGCAGCCCGCATAGCGGGGGACCCGCTCGGGGCACAGATACGCAGTATTTT. As protein: CASSPHSGGPARGTDTQYF.

About this clonotype itself: The conserved phenylalanine or tryptophan is not found at the CDR3 terminus, so this likely reflects a read error. CDR3 DNA sequence: TGTGCCTCGACGGGACGGGATCCCAATACGCAGTATATT. This codes for CASTGRDPNTQYI. This chain uses TRBV28 with TRBJ2-3; D possibly matches TRBD1 or TRBD2 (5 bases each). In germline, CDR1 is MDHEN, CDR2 SYDVKM. The V and J ends lost 11 bases and 7 bases respectively, with 19 bases between them. The CDR3 has 13 residues.